This T cell receptor beta chain was retrieved from a study of blood T cell repertoires in COVID-19. Overall study context: Acute-phase and convalescent COVID-19 samples originated in the United States, Italy and Spain.

The CDR3 sequence is 17 residues long. V lost 4 bases to trimming and J lost 0 bases, with 16 bases between them. The germline V gene has CDR1 MNHEY and CDR2 SVGEGT. TCRdb's table, derived via immunoSEQ multiplex PCR, lists solely in-frame clones and lacks some. The table shows some 160,000 clones, with about four fifths occurring only once. The sequence derives from an older man with active or convalescent COVID-19. Material: peripheral blood. This chain joins TRBV6-2 or TRBV6-3 and TRBJ1-5; possibly TRBD1 for D (6 bases). CDR3 in DNA: TGTGCCAGCAGTTTCTTCTTAGGACAGCCTAGCAATCAGCCCCAGCATTTT. The encoded protein is CASSFFLGQPSNQPQHF.